This T cell receptor beta chain was recovered during a study of blood T cell repertoires in COVID-19. Study summary: Spain, Italy and the United States supplied samples that represented acute and convalescent COVID-19. Nucleic acid was either cDNA or gDNA, and it came from T cells, B-cell-depleted T cells, or PBMCs.

Original analysis: Reference gene primers were amplified, and this amplification served to estimate nucleated cell counts. The repertoire was sequenced with immunoSEQ multiplex PCR; TCRdb's copy has only in-frame clones and lacks some. For V, J and clone size, that table is used; D and trimming come from the DNA. The table has about 68,000 clones, about nine tenths seen once. This CDR3 has 14 amino acids. Germline V gene sequence: CDR1 SGDLS, CDR2 YYNGEE. J was trimmed by 6 bases and V by 4 bases; bases with no gene match: 4. Patients at the Seattle site were enrolled during active infection and followed longitudinally.

Sequencing input: peripheral blood. V usage is TRBV9 and J usage is TRBJ2-1; 10 nucleotides line up with TRBD2. This receptor was taken from a man between 45 and 60 years old with COVID-19, enrolled during active disease. The CDR3, as DNA: TGTGCCAGCAGCACCCGGACTAGCGGCAATGAGCAGTTCTTC. It codes for CASSTRTSGNEQFF.